The rows below give T cell receptor beta chains drawn from one sample of a study of T cell repertoires in cytomegalovirus infection. TCRdb redid the calling of the reads with MiXCR, one entry per CDR3 protein. Among about 140,000 distinct CDR3 sequences listed, roughly 6.5% were seen once. The sample consisted of PBMCs. The receptors shown here come from a human donor in good health (CMV status not recorded). Some clones in this sample may be carry-over from other donors' samples. CDR3s include the opening cysteine and the closing phenylalanine or tryptophan. D genes are given only for firm matches. Clone size is stated in some rows and not others, as once, few, many or a class when expanded.

>TRBD2|few|TRBV9|TRBJ2-3
CASSVGGLATDTQYF
TGTGCCAGCAGCGTAGGGGGACTAGCTACAGATACGCAGTATTTT
>NA|many|TRBV6-5|TRBJ1-5
CASSYSSGGNQPQHF
TGTGCCAGCAGTTACTCGAGCGGGGGGAATCAGCCCCAGCATTTT
>TRBD1|many|TRBV6-2/TRBV6-3|TRBJ1-1
CASRRTGALPEAFF
TGTGCCAGCCGCCGGACAGGGGCGCTCCCCGAAGCTTTCTTT
>NA|many|TRBV11-3|TRBJ1-5
CASSLTPQPRSNQPQHF
TGTGCCAGCAGCTTAACTCCACAGCCGCGTAGCAATCAGCCCCAGCATTTT
>NA|NA|TRBV18|TRBJ1-1
CASSPPEAQPNTEAFF
TGTGCCAGCTCACCACCGGAGGCACAACCGAACACTGAAGCTTTCTTT
>NA|many|TRBV28|TRBJ2-7
CASSLRDTNYEQYF
TGTGCCAGCAGTTTAAGGGACACCAACTACGAGCAGTACTTC
>NA|NA|TRBV19|TRBJ1-5
CASSKAEDGNQPQHF
TGTGCCAGTAGTAAGGCGGAGGATGGGAATCAGCCCCAGCATTTT
>NA|few|TRBV20-1|TRBJ1-1
CSARVGTGSAFF
TGCAGTGCTAGAGTAGGGACCGGGTCAGCTTTCTTT
>TRBD1|many|TRBV20-1|TRBJ1-5
CSARVPGQFQPQHF
TGCAGTGCTAGGGTCCCGGGACAGTTTCAGCCCCAGCATTTT
>NA|NA|TRBV29-1|TRBJ1-3
CSIRRTGNTIYF
TGCAGCATCCGGAGGACTGGAAACACCATATATTTT
>NA|many|TRBV12-3/TRBV12-4|TRBJ2-3
CASSYGGSSTDTQYF
TGTGCCAGCAGTTACGGGGGCAGCAGCACAGATACGCAGTATTTT
>NA|many|TRBV18|TRBJ2-6
CASSPPSSSGANVLTF
TGTGCCAGCTCACCACCGAGTAGCTCTGGGGCCAACGTCCTGACTTTC
>NA|NA|TRBV4-2|TRBJ1-4
CASSQEIETFQKLFF
TGTGCCAGCAGCCAAGAAATCGAGACGTTCCAAAAACTGTTTTTT
>TRBD1|few|TRBV2|TRBJ1-5
CASRRTGENQPQHF
TGTGCCAGCAGGAGAACAGGGGAAAATCAGCCCCAGCATTTT
>NA|few|TRBV3-1|TRBJ1-6
CASSRQGGVSPLHF
TGTGCCAGCAGCCGCCAGGGAGGCGTTTCACCCCTCCACTTT
>TRBD1|many|TRBV7-8|TRBJ1-2
CASSEEVFGTATNYGYTF
TGTGCCAGCAGCGAAGAGGTTTTCGGGACAGCAACAAACTATGGCTACACCTTC
>TRBD2|many|TRBV7-3|TRBJ2-1
CASSTTSVGEQFF
TGTGCCAGCAGTACGACTAGCGTGGGTGAGCAGTTCTTC
>NA|many|TRBV19|TRBJ2-5
CASSRRTHQETQYF
TGTGCCAGTAGTAGACGGACACATCAAGAGACCCAGTACTTC
>TRBD1|few|TRBV5-1|TRBJ2-3
CASSTQPGTDTDTQYF
TGCGCCAGCAGCACCCAGCCCGGGACAGACACAGATACGCAGTATTTT
>NA|many|TRBV7-3|TRBJ1-1
CASSLQSGRRAFF
TGTGCCAGCAGCTTACAATCTGGCAGGCGAGCTTTCTTT
>TRBD1|NA|TRBV10-3|TRBJ1-4
CAISESSSGGGEKLFF
TGTGCCATCAGTGAGTCGTCTTCAGGGGGGGGTGAAAAACTGTTTTTT
>TRBD2|many|TRBV7-3|TRBJ2-2
CASSVPGGGELFF
TGTGCCAGCAGCGTGCCGGGAGGCGGGGAGCTGTTTTTT
>TRBD2|many|TRBV5-1|TRBJ2-5
CASSSGGAQETQYF
TGCGCCAGCAGCTCGGGGGGGGCACAAGAGACCCAGTACTTC
>NA|many|TRBV5-1|TRBJ1-1
CASSSTLQGTEAFF
TGCGCCAGCAGCAGTACCTTGCAGGGAACTGAAGCTTTCTTT
>NA|once|TRBV28|TRBJ2-5
CASSLPSVETQYF
TGTGCCAGCAGTTTACCTAGCGTGGAGACCCAGTACTTC
>TRBD1|many|TRBV4-1|TRBJ1-1
CASSQGTGGGTEAFF
TGCGCCAGCAGCCAAGGAACAGGGGGGGGGACTGAAGCTTTCTTT
>TRBD2|many|TRBV7-2|TRBJ2-4
CASSLVAGAAKNIQYF
TGTGCCAGCAGCTTAGTAGCGGGGGCAGCCAAAAACATTCAGTACTTC